A selection of T cell receptor beta chains follows, all from one sample in a study of identical twins. TCRdb redid the calling of the 5' RACE reads with MiXCR, one entry per CDR3 protein. This table has fewer than 250,000 distinct CDR3 sequences, about 7.5% appearing once. These records were also assigned to another study, of yellow fever vaccine responses in identical twins.

The sequencing input was memory (CD45RO+) T cells sorted from blood. These receptors all stem from a woman between 18 and 29 years old in good health. Both conserved end residues are part of each CDR3. D genes are given only for firm matches. Clone sizes are given selectively: once, few, many, or a class where the clone is expanded.

TGCGCCAGCAGCCGAGCAAGGACAGGGACGGGCACTGAAGCTTTCTTT	CASSRARTGTGTEAFF	TRBV5-1	TRBD1	TRBJ1-1	.
TGTGCCAGCAGCTTAAGGGGTGGCAGGCCTGCGAACACCGGGGAGCTGTTTTTT	CASSLRGGRPANTGELFF	TRBV7-8	.	TRBJ2-2	few
TGTGCCAGCACTGCGGGACAGTTCTACGAGCAGTACTTC	CASTAGQFYEQYF	TRBV2	.	TRBJ2-7	.
TGTGCCAGTTCGACAGGGGGGAACACCGGGGAGCTGTTTTTT	CASSTGGNTGELFF	TRBV6-1	TRBD1	TRBJ2-2	.
TGTGCCAGCAGCTTAGCTTCCCGGACGAACACTGAAGCTTTCTTT	CASSLASRTNTEAFF	TRBV7-6	.	TRBJ1-1	.
TGTGCCAGCCGGGCCCACGGGGACATTCAGTACTTC	CASRAHGDIQYF	TRBV21-1	.	TRBJ2-4	many
TGTGCCAGCGGCCCCGGGACAGGCCGAGGAGATACGCAGTATTTT	CASGPGTGRGDTQYF	TRBV4-2	TRBD1	TRBJ2-3	.
TGTGCCAGCAGCCAGAGGACTAGCGGGGCCTACGAGCAGTACTTC	CASSQRTSGAYEQYF	TRBV28	TRBD2	TRBJ2-7	.
TGTGCCAGCAGCACCGGACTAGCGGCTAGCACAGATACGCAGTATTTT	CASSTGLAASTDTQYF	TRBV7-2	TRBD2	TRBJ2-3	.
TGCAGTGCTAGTTTCACTGGGAGTTATGGCTACACCTTC	CSASFTGSYGYTF	TRBV20-1	.	TRBJ1-2	many
TGCGCCAGCAGCTTGGTTAGCGGGAGTGTCGACAATGAGCAGTTCTTC	CASSLVSGSVDNEQFF	TRBV5-1	TRBD2	TRBJ2-1	many
TGTGCCAGCAGCCCTACGGAGGGGAACACTGAAGCTTTCTTT	CASSPTEGNTEAFF	TRBV7-8	.	TRBJ1-1	many
TGCGCCAGCAGCTTGCTGCAAGGGGACTATGGCTACACCTTC	CASSLLQGDYGYTF	TRBV5-1	.	TRBJ1-2	many
TGTGCCAGCAGCTCCCGTGTAGGAGGGAGCACAGATACGCAGTATTTT	CASSSRVGGSTDTQYF	TRBV5-4	.	TRBJ2-3	few
TGCAGTGCTAGACGGGGAGGGGGGGCCTACGAGCAGTACTTC	CSARRGGGAYEQYF	TRBV20-1	.	TRBJ2-7	.
TGTGCCAGCAGTTTATCTATGACTGTCGCCTTCGATGAGCAGTTCTTC	CASSLSMTVAFDEQFF	TRBV27	.	TRBJ2-1	.
TGTGCCAGCAGCTTGCAGGGGAACTACGAGCAGTACTTC	CASSLQGNYEQYF	TRBV5-6	.	TRBJ2-7	many
TGTGCCAGCACCGCCGTGGGACTAGCGGGAAGCGAGCAGTACTTC	CASTAVGLAGSEQYF	TRBV11-2	TRBD2	TRBJ2-7	few
TGTGCCAGCCTTGGGGGAAGGGGAACGGCTTTCTTT	CASLGGRGTAFF	TRBV3-1	.	TRBJ1-1	.
TGCAGTGCTACCATCAATGAGCAGTTCTTC	CSATINEQFF	TRBV20-1	.	TRBJ2-1	.
TGCAGTGCCCGATCAGTAAGGAGCTACAATCAGCCCCAGCATTTT	CSARSVRSYNQPQHF	TRBV20-1	.	TRBJ1-5	.
TGTGCCAGCAGTTATGGAAAAGGGCCACCCCCGTGGGACACAGATACGCAGTATTTT	CASSYGKGPPPWDTDTQYF	TRBV6-8	.	TRBJ2-3	.
TGTGCCACCAGCAACCCTAGCGGGGGGTCTTCTGGGGCCAACGTCCTGACTTTC	CATSNPSGGSSGANVLTF	TRBV15	TRBD2	TRBJ2-6	.
TGTGCCAGCAGCTTAGACCCGGGACACCTCGCCTCGGAGACCCAGTACTTC	CASSLDPGHLASETQYF	TRBV11-2	.	TRBJ2-5	many
TGTGCCAGCAGCTTCGGAGGACCGAACACCGGGGAGCTGTTTTTT	CASSFGGPNTGELFF	TRBV7-9	.	TRBJ2-2	many
TGTGCCAGCAGCCAAGGGGGGGGAGTAGAGACCCAGTACTTC	CASSQGGGVETQYF	TRBV3-1	TRBD2	TRBJ2-5	few
TGTGCCATCAGTCCGACAGCTCTCCAAGAGACCCAGTACTTC	CAISPTALQETQYF	TRBV10-3	.	TRBJ2-5	many
TGTGCCAGCAAAGAGACAGGCCCCAGAGCAGATACGCAGTATTTT	CASKETGPRADTQYF	TRBV28	.	TRBJ2-3	few
TGCGCCAGCAGCTGGAAGACCGGGACGGCAATCGACCGGGAGCTGTTTTTT	CASSWKTGTAIDRELFF	TRBV5-1	.	TRBJ2-2	.
TGTGCCAACGACAGCCCGGGCTCCTATAATTCACCCCTCCACTTT	CANDSPGSYNSPLHF	TRBV11-3	.	TRBJ1-6	.
TGCGCCAGCAGTTCGACAGGGGGCAGGGAAGCTTTCTTT	CASSSTGGREAFF	TRBV5-1	TRBD1	TRBJ1-1	few
TGCAGTGCTAGAGAGGGCCTGACGCGAGACAGGGGTCGGTACGAGCAGTACTTC	CSAREGLTRDRGRYEQYF	TRBV20-1	TRBD1	TRBJ2-7	few
TGCGCCAGCACCCCTGGGGGGGGCGAACGGAGGAACACTGAAGCTTTCTTT	CASTPGGGERRNTEAFF	TRBV5-1	.	TRBJ1-1	many
TGTGCCAGCAGACCTAACAGGGGCCCCACCGGGGAGCTGTTTTTT	CASRPNRGPTGELFF	TRBV7-2	TRBD1	TRBJ2-2	many
TGTGCCACCACTCCGGGACAGGGATCTGGCTACACCTTC	CATTPGQGSGYTF	TRBV12-3/TRBV12-4	TRBD1	TRBJ1-2	many
TGTGCCAGCAGCCCCGAACGGGCAGTCCAAGAGACCCAGTACTTC	CASSPERAVQETQYF	TRBV14	.	TRBJ2-5	few
TGTGCCAGCAGGGACCAGGGGAACACTGAAGCTTTCTTT	CASRDQGNTEAFF	TRBV7-8	.	TRBJ1-1	many
TGTGCCAGCAGTATGACAGGGATCTTAGGTTCGCCCCTCCACTTT	CASSMTGILGSPLHF	TRBV28	TRBD1	TRBJ1-6	few
TGTGCCAGCAGCTTAGCAACGGCGCAGGGGGCGCATGGCTACACCTTC	CASSLATAQGAHGYTF	TRBV7-9	TRBD1	TRBJ1-2	many
TGTGCCAGCAGCTTAGTCCGGACAGGGAATAACGAGCAGTACTTC	CASSLVRTGNNEQYF	TRBV7-2	TRBD1	TRBJ2-7	many
TGTGCCACCAGCAGACGGACAGGAATTAAAAACATTCAGTACTTC	CATSRRTGIKNIQYF	TRBV15	TRBD1	TRBJ2-4	.
TGTGCCAGCAGCCCCCCGGGACTAGCGGGAGGTGGCACAGATACGCAGTATTTT	CASSPPGLAGGGTDTQYF	TRBV28	TRBD2	TRBJ2-3	few
TGTGCCAGCAGTCCGGACAGGGGATTTGTTGAGCAGTACTTC	CASSPDRGFVEQYF	TRBV27	TRBD1	TRBJ2-7	.